The 25 T cell receptor beta chains listed next were all sequenced from one sample in a study of immune cell composition in non-small cell lung cancer. Produced via immunoSEQ multiplex PCR; TCRdb's table is partial and in-frame only. This table has around 3,300 clones, around two thirds appearing once. The normal lung sample lay at least 3 cm, and maximally far, from the tumour. The sample was non-adjacent lung tissue. The receptors originated from a human donor with non-small cell lung cancer.

This chain uses TRBV10-3 with TRBJ1-1, with a possible D match to TRBD1 (6 bases). There are 14 residues in the CDR3. The V end was cut by 6 bases, the J end by 1 base, with 12 bases between. Germline CDR1 is ENHRY and CDR2 is SYGVKD. The CDR3 DNA sequence: TGTGCCATCAGGGGGGACACTACGAACACTGAAGCTTTCTTT. This encodes CAIRGDTTNTEAFF.

The chain couples TRBV6-1 to TRBJ2-1; D possibly corresponds to TRBD2 (5 bases). Germline-derived CDR1 and CDR2 are MNHNS and SASEGT. The ends were cut back, 1 base at V and 2 bases at J, with 12 bases in the middle. This CDR3 contains 16 residues. The DNA for the CDR3 is TGTGCCAGCAGTGAAGGTCTCGGGGAACCCTACAATGAGCAGTTCTTC. Residues: CASSEGLGEPYNEQFF.

The genes are TRBV7-2 and TRBJ1-2, with D maybe TRBD1 (6 bases). Germline-derived CDR1 and CDR2 are SGHTA and FQGNSA. V was trimmed by 5 bases and J by 3 bases, leaving 13 bases between them. The CDR3 covers 14 residues. The CDR3 spells CASSRGGQDYGYTF. As DNA, the CDR3 is TGTGCCAGCAGCCGGGGGGGGCAAGACTATGGCTACACCTTC.

The CDR3 sequence: CASSSPDTQYF. The CDR3 bases are TGTGCCAGCAGCTCTCCAGATACGCAGTATTTT. The J gene is TRBJ2-3, the V gene TRBV7-9; D gene uncertain. The V and J ends lost 4 bases and 4 bases respectively, with 3 bases between them. Germline CDR1 SEHNR, CDR2 FQNEAQ (reference sequence). This CDR3 region has 11 residues.

The rearrangement links TRBV5-1 to TRBJ1-6, with a possible D match to TRBD1 (6 bases). CDR1 is SGHRS and CDR2 is YFSETQ in the germline V gene. V dropped 0 bases and J dropped 9 bases, with 16 bases sitting between them. The CDR3 has 16 residues. The CDR3 DNA reads as TGCGCCAGCAGCTTGGAAAGGGGGGGATTTGGTTCACCCCTCCACTTT. Its translation is CASSLERGGFGSPLHF.

Notes on this clone: The junction departs from germline at one end; a sequencing error may be responsible. This chain joins TRBV7-9 and TRBJ2-7; 9 bases line up with TRBD1. The CDR3 is 14 amino acids. Per the germline V gene, CDR1 is SEHNR and CDR2 is FQNEAQ (reference sequence). The CDR3: CASSQGQGPDEQYF. In nucleotides, the CDR3 is TGCGCCAGCAGCCAGGGACAGGGTCCCGACGAGCAGTACTTC.

This chain uses TRBV27 with TRBJ2-5; D possibly corresponds to TRBD1 (5 bases). V was pared by 4 bases and J by 2 bases, with 11 bases between. The CDR3 is made up of 14 amino acids. Germline V lookup: CDR1 MNHEY, CDR2 SMNVEV (reference sequence). This CDR3 is CASSSDSQQETQYF. CDR3 DNA: TGTGCCAGCAGTTCCGACAGTCAACAAGAGACCCAGTACTTC.

This clone was seen once. The chain couples TRBV5-1 to TRBJ2-7, with D perhaps matching TRBD2 (7 bases). V lost 4 bases, J lost 7 bases, and 18 bases lay in between. Germline V lookup: CDR1 SGHRS, CDR2 YFSETQ. This CDR3 has 14 residues. CDR3 protein: CASSHEGGRGEQYF. CDR3 DNA: TGCGCCAGCAGCCACGAGGGGGGGCGAGGAGAGCAGTACTTC.

This chain uses TRBV6-4 with TRBJ2-1; 9 bases match TRBD2. Germline V lookup: CDR1 MRHNA, CDR2 SNTAGT. The V segment lost 3 bases and the J segment 7 bases; nucleotides outside the gene matches: 7. The length of the CDR3 is 15 residues. CDR3 region: CASSDGGGDRNEQFF. The CDR3 nucleotides are TGTGCCAGCAGTGATGGCGGGGGGGATAGGAATGAGCAGTTCTTC.

A single count supports this clone. The chain uses TRBV11-2 and TRBJ1-1; a weak D match, TRBD1 (5 bases). Per germline, CDR1 SGHAT and CDR2 FQNNGV. This CDR3 region has 12 residues. V was pared by 6 bases and J by 4 bases, with 9 bases between. The CDR3 loop is CASRGEVTEAFF. CDR3 DNA sequence: TGTGCCAGCAGGGGGGAGGTCACTGAAGCTTTCTTT.

V gene TRBV28 combines with J gene TRBJ1-5; D gene uncertain. V was trimmed by 0 bases and J by 5 bases, leaving 8 bases between them. Germline CDR1 MDHEN, CDR2 SYDVKM. The CDR3 loop spans 14 amino acids. The CDR3 loop is CASSLWEGYQPQHF. CDR3 bases: TGTGCCAGCAGTTTATGGGAGGGCTATCAGCCCCAGCATTTT.

This clone was seen more than once but under ten times. V is TRBV2 and J is TRBJ1-2, with D unclear. Trimming removed 6 bases at V and 6 bases at J, with 5 bases between. The CDR3 has 10 amino acids. Germline V gene lookup returns CDR1 SNHLY and CDR2 FYNNEI. CDR3 DNA: TGTGCCAGCAGGTATAATGGCTACACCTTC. Its protein is CASRYNGYTF.

The chain employs TRBV5-8 and TRBJ1-2; D might be TRBD1 (5 bases). Deletions cut 0 bases from V and 2 bases from J, with 11 bases between. The CDR3 consists of 15 residues. Germline CDR1 reads SGHTS; CDR2 reads YDEGEE. The CDR3 nucleotides are TGTGCCAGCAGCTTGGGGGAGGGGTGGAACTATGGCTACACCTTC. Its translation is CASSLGEGWNYGYTF.

The rearrangement links TRBV25-1 to TRBJ2-1, with TRBD2 identical over 7 bases. CDR3 length equals 16 residues. Trimming removed 5 bases from V and 1 base from J; junction bases left unmatched: 8. CDR1 is MGHDK, CDR2 SYGVNS, per germline. The CDR3 sequence: CASSPLGGGSYNEQFF. CDR3 in DNA: TGTGCCAGCAGTCCCCTGGGGGGGGGTTCCTACAATGAGCAGTTCTTC.

The V call is TRBV23-1, the J call TRBJ2-7; perhaps TRBD1 as D (5 bases). TRBV23-1 is an open reading frame, and its role is uncertain. Trimming removed 2 bases from V and 4 bases from J, with 6 bases in between. The CDR3 loop spans 12 amino acids. The CDR3 sequence is CASSQPGYEQYF. The CDR3 DNA reads as TGCGCCAGCAGTCAACCAGGGTACGAGCAGTACTTC.

The chain joins TRBV5-6 to TRBJ1-2; 7 bases fit TRBD1. V shed 2 bases and J 5 bases; nucleotides not matched to a gene: 6. CDR3 length equals 14 residues. Germline CDR1 and CDR2: SGHDT and YYEEEE. The CDR3 coding sequence is TGTGCCAGCAGCTTTGGGACAGCCTTTTATGGCTACACCTTC. This encodes CASSFGTAFYGYTF.

V and J are TRBV11-3 and TRBJ2-1; 7 bases fit TRBD2. The germline V gene encodes CDR1 SGHNT and CDR2 YENEEA. There are 17 residues in the CDR3. After removal of 1 base from V and 0 bases from J, the junction contained 6 bases not matched to a gene. CDR3 region: CASSLGGSSGSYNEQFF. The CDR3 DNA is TGTGCCAGCAGCTTAGGCGGATCTAGCGGCTCCTACAATGAGCAGTTCTTC.

The chain has TRBV6-5 and TRBJ2-7; the D gene is possibly TRBD1 (6 bases). The CDR3 extends over 14 amino acids. CDR1 MNHEY and CDR2 SVGAGI come from the germline V gene. V lost 10 bases and J 2 bases, leaving 18 bases between the germline ends. CDR3 protein: CAITDDRPPYEQYF. The CDR3 DNA sequence: TGTGCCATTACTGACGACAGGCCCCCCTACGAGCAGTACTTC.

The V and J genes are TRBV14 and TRBJ1-1, with D uncertain. Germline V gene sequence: CDR1 SGHDN, CDR2 FVKESK. The ends were cut back, 1 base at V and 0 bases at J, with 12 bases in the middle. CDR3 length: 16 amino acids. In DNA form, the CDR3 reads TGTGCCAGCAGCCAAGCGGGGTTAGACATGAACACTGAAGCTTTCTTT. Its protein product is CASSQAGLDMNTEAFF.

This clone showed up just a few times. The chain joins TRBV7-6 to TRBJ1-1; the match to TRBD1 covers 10 bases. CDR3 size: 15 residues. Germline CDR1 SGHVS, CDR2 FNYEAQ. Germline trimming cut 3 bases from V and 0 bases from J; bases unmatched to any gene: 1. CDR3 sequence reads: CASSLGQGLNTEAFF. The CDR3, as DNA: TGTGCCAGCAGCTTGGGACAGGGGCTGAACACTGAAGCTTTCTTT.

The V call is TRBV5-1, the J call TRBJ2-2; TRBD1 matches 7 bases. From germline, CDR1 is SGHRS and CDR2 YFSETQ. This CDR3 region has 16 residues. With 4 bases clipped from V and 5 bases from J, the junction kept 11 bases outside the gene matches. Written as DNA, the CDR3 is TGCGCCAGCAGCCCCCGTCCGGGACAGCAAACCGGGGAGCTGTTTTTT. Amino acids: CASSPRPGQQTGELFF.

The CDR3 region has the DNA TGTGCCAGCAGCTTGGGGACAGCCTACAATGAGCAGTTCTTC. It translates to CASSLGTAYNEQFF. The chain employs TRBV5-8 and TRBJ2-1, with TRBD1 as a possible D gene (6 bases). CDR1 and CDR2 (germline): SGHTS, YDEGEE. This CDR3 is 14 amino acids long. With 0 bases removed from V and 2 bases from J, the gap between germline ends came to 6 bases.

The J gene is TRBJ1-2, the V gene TRBV6-5, with D maybe TRBD1 (5 bases). V was trimmed by 6 bases and J by 4 bases, leaving 12 bases between them. The CDR3 is 13 residues long. CDR1 MNHEY and CDR2 SVGAGI come from the germline V gene. The CDR3 nucleotides read TGTGCCAGCAGGACCGCAGGGATCTATGGCTACACCTTC. Translating gives CASRTAGIYGYTF.

The chain joins TRBV6-5 to TRBJ2-2; 8 bases are shared with TRBD1. Germline V CDR1 and CDR2: MNHEY, SVGAGI. After removal of 6 bases from V and 1 base from J, the junction contained 4 bases not matched to a gene. The CDR3 length is 15 residues. The CDR3 region has the DNA TGTGCCAGCAGCAGGACAGGGCGGAACACCGGGGAGCTGTTTTTT. Its protein is CASSRTGRNTGELFF.

The J gene is TRBJ2-7, the V gene TRBV6-6; no reliable D call. Germline CDR1 and CDR2: MNHNY and SVGAGI (reference sequence). This CDR3 comprises 12 residues. Trimming took 5 bases from V and 5 from J, leaving 10 bases between them. CDR3 protein: CASSPGNHEQYF. The CDR3 DNA follows: TGTGCCAGCAGTCCCGGTAACCACGAGCAGTACTTC.